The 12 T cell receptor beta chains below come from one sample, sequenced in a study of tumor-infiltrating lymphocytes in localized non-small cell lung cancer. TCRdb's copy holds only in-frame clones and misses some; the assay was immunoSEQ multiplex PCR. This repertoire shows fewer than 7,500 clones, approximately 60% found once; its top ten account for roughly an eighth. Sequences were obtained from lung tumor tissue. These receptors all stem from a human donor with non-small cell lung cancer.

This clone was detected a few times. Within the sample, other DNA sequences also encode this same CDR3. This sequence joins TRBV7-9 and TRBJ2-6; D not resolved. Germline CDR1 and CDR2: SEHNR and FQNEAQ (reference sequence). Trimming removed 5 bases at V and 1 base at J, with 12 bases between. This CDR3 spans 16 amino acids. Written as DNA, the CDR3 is TGTGCCAGCAGCCCTGGACCGACGTCTGGGGCCAACGTCCTGACTTTC. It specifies CASSPGPTSGANVLTF.

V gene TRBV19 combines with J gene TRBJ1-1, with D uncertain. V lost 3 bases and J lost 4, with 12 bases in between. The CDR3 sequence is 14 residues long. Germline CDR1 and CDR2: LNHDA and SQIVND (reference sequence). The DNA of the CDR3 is TGTGCCAGTAGTATTGGGTCCACGGTCACTGAAGCTTTCTTT. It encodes CASSIGSTVTEAFF.

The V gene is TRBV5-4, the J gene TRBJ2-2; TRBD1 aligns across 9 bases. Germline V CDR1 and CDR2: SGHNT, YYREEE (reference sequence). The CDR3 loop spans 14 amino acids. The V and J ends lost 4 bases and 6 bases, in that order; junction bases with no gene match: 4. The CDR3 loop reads CASSARQGAGELFF. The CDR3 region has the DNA TGTGCCAGCAGCGCCCGACAGGGGGCCGGGGAGCTGTTTTTT.

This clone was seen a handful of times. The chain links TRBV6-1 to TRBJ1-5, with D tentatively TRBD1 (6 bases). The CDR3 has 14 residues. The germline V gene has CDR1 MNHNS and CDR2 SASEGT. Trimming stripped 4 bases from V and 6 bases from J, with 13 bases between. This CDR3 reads CASSVRGGRQPQHF. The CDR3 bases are TGTGCCAGCAGTGTGAGGGGGGGGCGTCAGCCCCAGCATTTT.

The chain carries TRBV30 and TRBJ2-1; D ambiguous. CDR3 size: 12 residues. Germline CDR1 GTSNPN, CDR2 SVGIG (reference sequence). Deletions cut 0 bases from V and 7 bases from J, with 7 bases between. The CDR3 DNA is TGTGCCTGGAGTGTCACCCTTAATGAGCAGTTCTTC. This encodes CAWSVTLNEQFF.

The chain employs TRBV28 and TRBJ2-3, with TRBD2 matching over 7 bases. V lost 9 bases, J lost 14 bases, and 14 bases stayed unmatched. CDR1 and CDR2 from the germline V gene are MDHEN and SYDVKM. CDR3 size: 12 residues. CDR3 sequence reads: CASNLPGTKPYF. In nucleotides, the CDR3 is TGTGCCAGTAATCTCCCCGGGACTAAGCCGTATTTT.

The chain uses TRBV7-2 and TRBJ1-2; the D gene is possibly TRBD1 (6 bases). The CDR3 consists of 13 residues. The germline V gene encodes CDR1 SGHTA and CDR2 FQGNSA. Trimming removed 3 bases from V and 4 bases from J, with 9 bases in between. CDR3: CASSFGQSYGYTF. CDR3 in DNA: TGTGCCAGCAGCTTCGGACAGAGCTATGGCTACACCTTC.

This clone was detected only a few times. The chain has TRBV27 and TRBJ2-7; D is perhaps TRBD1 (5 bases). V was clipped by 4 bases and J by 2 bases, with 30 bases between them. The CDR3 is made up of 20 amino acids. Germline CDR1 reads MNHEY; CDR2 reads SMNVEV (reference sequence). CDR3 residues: CASSSLYLRQKNRQTYEQYF. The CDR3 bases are TGTGCCAGCAGTTCACTTTACCTTCGACAGAAGAACCGACAAACCTACGAGCAGTACTTC.

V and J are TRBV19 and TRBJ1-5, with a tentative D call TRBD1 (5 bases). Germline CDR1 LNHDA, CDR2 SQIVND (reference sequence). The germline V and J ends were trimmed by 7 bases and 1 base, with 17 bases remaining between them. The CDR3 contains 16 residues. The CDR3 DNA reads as TGTGCCAGTAATGGTCTGAGGGGCGGAAGCAATCAGCCCCAGCATTTT. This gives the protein CASNGLRGGSNQPQHF.

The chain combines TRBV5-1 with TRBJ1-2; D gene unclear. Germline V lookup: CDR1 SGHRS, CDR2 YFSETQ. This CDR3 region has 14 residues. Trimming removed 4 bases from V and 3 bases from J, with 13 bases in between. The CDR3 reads CASSPETGDYGYTF. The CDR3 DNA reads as TGCGCCAGCAGCCCGGAAACTGGGGACTATGGCTACACCTTC.

CDR3 coding DNA: TGTGCCAGCAGCTTTGGAAACTTCCTCCCCCAGGGCTACACCTTC. Translation: CASSFGNFLPQGYTF. This chain joins TRBV5-6 and TRBJ1-2; D unresolved. Germline assignment: CDR1 SGHDT and CDR2 YYEEEE. Trimming cost V 2 bases and J 8 bases, with 19 bases left between them. The CDR3 runs to 15 residues.

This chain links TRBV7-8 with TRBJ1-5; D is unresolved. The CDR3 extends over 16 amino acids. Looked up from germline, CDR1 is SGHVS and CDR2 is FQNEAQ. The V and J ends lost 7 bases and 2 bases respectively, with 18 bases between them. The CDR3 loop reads CASTPLGNMGNQPQHF. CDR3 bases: TGTGCCAGCACCCCTCTAGGGAATATGGGCAATCAGCCCCAGCATTTT.